This TCR beta chain was recorded in a study of T cell repertoires in cytomegalovirus infection. Whole-study context: Carrying CMV and the relevant HLA type showed in public TCR beta signatures. Overall study results and limits: Summed frequency of public TCR beta families distinguished CMV carriers with the relevant HLA. Across the ex vivo response, the dominant clonotypes were HLA-C-restricted CMV-specific TCR beta clonotypes.

TCRdb reprocessed the reads via MiXCR and lists one record per CDR3 protein. This sample has some 600,000 distinct CDR3 sequences; approximately 25% occur once, and the top ten carry 8%. This clonotype has a count of ten or more. Its antigen remains unknown. Per germline, CDR1 MNHEY and CDR2 SVGEGT. With 5 bases clipped from V and 2 bases from J, the junction kept 5 bases outside the gene matches. The CDR3 is 15 amino acids. This sequence joins TRBV6-2 or TRBV6-3 and TRBJ1-5; 8 bases align to TRBD1. Sequences were obtained from CD8+ T cells from PBMCs. The sequence was collected from a human donor in good health (CMV status not recorded). Some clones in this sample may be carry-over from other donors' samples. The CDR3: CASSPDREGNQPQHF. The CDR3 DNA follows: TGTGCCAGCAGTCCGGACAGGGAGGGCAATCAGCCCCAGCATTTT.